The rows below give T cell receptor beta chains drawn from one sample of a study of beta chain features in type 1 diabetes. The protocol was immunoSEQ multiplex PCR, while the TCRdb copy is restricted to in-frame clones and leaves out a portion. The table shows around 330,000 clones, with roughly 11% occurring only once. Sequencing was performed on naive CD4+ T cells from blood. All receptors derive from a woman aged 25 to 45 in good health. Each CDR3 is given with its conserved first and last residue. A D gene is named only where the DNA matches it firmly. Where a row states a size, it is once, few, many or the class of an expanded clone; other rows omit it.

size	V	J	length	D	DNA	CDR3
few	TRBV30	TRBJ2-2	13	.	TGTGCCTTGGACAAGGGAACCCCCGGGGAGCTGTTTTTT	CALDKGTPGELFF
.	TRBV7-9	TRBJ2-7	15	TRBD2	TGTGCCAGCAGCCCCTCCCTTGCGGGAGGCTACGAGCAGTACTTC	CASSPSLAGGYEQYF
few	TRBV18	TRBJ2-2	16	.	TGTGCCAGCTCACCACGGCAGCAGGAGAACACCGGGGAGCTGTTTTTT	CASSPRQQENTGELFF
few	TRBV9	TRBJ2-1	15	.	TGTGCCAGCAGCCTGGCGGTCAGCTCCTACAATGAGCAGTTCTTC	CASSLAVSSYNEQFF
.	TRBV5-1	TRBJ2-5	15	.	TGCGCCAGCAGCCCCCGGGGAACACCTCAAGAGACCCAGTACTTC	CASSPRGTPQETQYF
.	TRBV5-6	TRBJ1-5	16	.	TGTGCCAGCAGCTTGGCCGGTAGGACAGACAATCAGCCCCAGCATTTT	CASSLAGRTDNQPQHF
few	TRBV30	TRBJ2-1	13	TRBD2	TGTGCCTGTACACTAGCGATCTACAATGAGCAGTTCTTC	CACTLAIYNEQFF
.	TRBV28	TRBJ2-7	14	TRBD1	TGTGCCCCCGCCCGGGACAGGGTATCCTACGAGCAGTACTTC	CAPARDRVSYEQYF
.	TRBV11-2	TRBJ2-1	15	TRBD2	TGTGCCAGCAGCTTATTTGCGGGAGGGGGGGATGAGCAGTTCTTC	CASSLFAGGGDEQFF
.	TRBV6-1	TRBJ2-1	13	TRBD2	TGTGCCAGCGGGGGACTAGTAGGCAATGAGCAGTTCTTC	CASGGLVGNEQFF
few	TRBV7-8	TRBJ2-2	14	.	TGTGCCAGCAGCTTAGGACTAGAGGTCGGGGAGCTGTTTTTT	CASSLGLEVGELFF
.	TRBV28	TRBJ2-4	15	TRBD1	TGTGCCAGCACCCTCCATCAGGGGGCTACGGACATTCAGTACTTC	CASTLHQGATDIQYF
.	TRBV4-2	TRBJ1-1	16	TRBD1	TGTGCCAGCAGCCTTACAGGGGGCTTTCGAATCACTGAAGCTTTCTTT	CASSLTGGFRITEAFF
few	TRBV5-4	TRBJ2-7	14	.	TGTGCCAGCAGCTTTGAGGGAGATAGGTACGAGCAGTACTTC	CASSFEGDRYEQYF
.	TRBV18	TRBJ2-7	13	.	TGTGCCAGCTCGCAAAGGAGGGAGTACGAGCAGTACTTC	CASSQRREYEQYF
few	TRBV5-1	TRBJ1-2	18	.	TGCGCCAGCAGCTTGGGCTCTCCGGCCTTTGAGGAAGGTAGAGGCTACACCTTC	CASSLGSPAFEEGRGYTF
.	TRBV27	TRBJ2-3	15	TRBD1	TGTGCCAGCAGTTTCGACAGGGGGCAAGGAGATACGCAGTATTTT	CASSFDRGQGDTQYF
few	TRBV6-5	TRBJ2-7	15	TRBD1	TGTGCCAGCAGTTCTCAGGGGGCAATATCCTACGAGCAGTACTTC	CASSSQGAISYEQYF
few	TRBV7-3	TRBJ2-1	14	.	TGTGCCAGCAGCCAGGTGGGGGGGCTTGGTGAGCAGTTCTTC	CASSQVGGLGEQFF
.	TRBV11-2	TRBJ2-1	14	TRBD2	TGTGCCAGCAAGACAGCGGGAGATCTAAATGAGCAGTTCTTC	CASKTAGDLNEQFF
few	TRBV28	TRBJ2-7	15	.	TGTGCCAGCAGTTTGACCCCTGCAGGGTACCACGAGCAGTACTTC	CASSLTPAGYHEQYF
.	TRBV11-3	TRBJ2-2	15	.	TGTGCCAGCAGCCCAGGGACTCTCAACACCGGGGAGCTGTTTTTT	CASSPGTLNTGELFF
once	TRBV7-3	TRBJ2-5	13	TRBD2	TGTGCCAGCCGTCTAGCGGCTCAAGAGACCCAGTACTTC	CASRLAAQETQYF
.	TRBV5-1	TRBJ2-1	15	TRBD2	TGCGCCAGCAGCTTGGATACTAGCGGGATACGTGAGCAGTTCTTC	CASSLDTSGIREQFF
.	TRBV6-1	TRBJ1-1	15	TRBD1	TGTGCCAGCACATGGTGGGGACAGGGCAGCACTGAAGCTTTCTTT	CASTWWGQGSTEAFF
once	TRBV28	TRBJ2-1	14	TRBD1	TGTGCCAGCGGGCCCGGACAGGGAATTTATGAGCAGTTCTTC	CASGPGQGIYEQFF
.	TRBV7-9	TRBJ2-7	14	TRBD2	TGTGCCAGCAGCTTCACTAGCGGGAGCTACGAGCAGTACTTC	CASSFTSGSYEQYF
few	TRBV5-1	TRBJ1-1	15	.	TGCGCCAGCAGCTTGGTTGTGGGGCCGAACACTGAAGCTTTCTTT	CASSLVVGPNTEAFF
.	TRBV7-9	TRBJ2-7	16	TRBD2	TGTGCCAGCAGGATAAACTTAACGGCTAGCGGCTACGAGCAGTACTTC	CASRINLTASGYEQYF
.	TRBV29-1	TRBJ1-2	12	.	TGCAGCGCGGGTCGGGCTAACTATGGCTACACCTTC	CSAGRANYGYTF
.	TRBV30	TRBJ2-5	16	TRBD2	TGTGCCTGGAGACTTAGGACACTAGCGGGGCAAGAGACCCAGTACTTC	CAWRLRTLAGQETQYF
.	TRBV7-9	TRBJ2-3	16	.	TGTGCCAGCAGCTTAGCCGGTTGGGAGGTGACAGATACGCAGTATTTT	CASSLAGWEVTDTQYF
few	TRBV29-1	TRBJ2-1	16	.	TGCAGCGCAACACGACTGGCGAGCGAAGTCTACAATGAGCAGTTCTTC	CSATRLASEVYNEQFF
few	TRBV14	TRBJ2-7	15	TRBD1	TGTGCCAGCAGCCAAGCAGGGGACAGGGGCTACGAGCAGTACTTC	CASSQAGDRGYEQYF
.	TRBV28	TRBJ2-1	14	.	TGTGCCAGCAGTTTATTCGGTCCCTACAATGAGCAGTTCTTC	CASSLFGPYNEQFF
few	TRBV6-1	TRBJ2-1	12	.	TGTGCCAGCAGTGATCGGTTGTATGAGCAGTTCTTC	CASSDRLYEQFF